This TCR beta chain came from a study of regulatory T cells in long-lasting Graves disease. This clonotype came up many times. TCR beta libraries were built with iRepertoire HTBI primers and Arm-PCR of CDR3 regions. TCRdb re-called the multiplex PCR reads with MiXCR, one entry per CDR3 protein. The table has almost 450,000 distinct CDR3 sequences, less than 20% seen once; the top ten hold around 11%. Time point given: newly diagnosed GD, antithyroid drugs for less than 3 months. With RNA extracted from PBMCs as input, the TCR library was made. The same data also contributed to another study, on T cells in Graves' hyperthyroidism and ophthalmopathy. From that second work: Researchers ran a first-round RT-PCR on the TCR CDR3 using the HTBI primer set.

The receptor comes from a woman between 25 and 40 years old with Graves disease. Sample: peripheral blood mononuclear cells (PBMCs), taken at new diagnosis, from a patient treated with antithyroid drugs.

Here the CDR3 DNA reads TGTGCCAGTAGTATAGCCCTCGGTCAAGAGACCCAGTACTTC. Protein product: CASSIALGQETQYF. V is TRBV19 and J is TRBJ2-5, with D unclear. The CDR3 has 14 amino acids. Trimming cost V 1 base and J 2 bases, with 8 bases left between them. CDR1 is LNHDA and CDR2 is SQIVND in the germline V gene (reference sequence).